This T cell receptor beta chain was captured in a study of CD8 T cells in ankylosing spondylitis. Study findings and constraints: Made up of fewer than ten highly homologous variants, a TCR beta motif appeared characteristic of ankylosing spondylitis blood.

This clonotype was seen more than once but under ten times. Antigen specificity is unknown. TCRdb used MiXCR to reprocess the 5' RACE reads, holding one entry per CDR3 protein. The sample contains roughly 300,000 distinct CDR3 sequences, 7% to 9% of which appear only once. The specimen sequenced was blood, either unsorted or a sorted T cell fraction (not recorded which). The TCR originated in a male donor with ankylosing spondylitis.

The CDR3 region is CASSVTSHTLYEQYF. In DNA form, the CDR3 reads TGCGCCAGCAGCGTCACAAGCCACACATTATACGAGCAGTACTTC. J is TRBJ2-7 and V is TRBV5-1; D not certain. Germline values: CDR1 SGHRS, CDR2 YFSETQ. This CDR3 is built from 15 residues. V lost 4 bases and J lost 4, with 18 bases in between.